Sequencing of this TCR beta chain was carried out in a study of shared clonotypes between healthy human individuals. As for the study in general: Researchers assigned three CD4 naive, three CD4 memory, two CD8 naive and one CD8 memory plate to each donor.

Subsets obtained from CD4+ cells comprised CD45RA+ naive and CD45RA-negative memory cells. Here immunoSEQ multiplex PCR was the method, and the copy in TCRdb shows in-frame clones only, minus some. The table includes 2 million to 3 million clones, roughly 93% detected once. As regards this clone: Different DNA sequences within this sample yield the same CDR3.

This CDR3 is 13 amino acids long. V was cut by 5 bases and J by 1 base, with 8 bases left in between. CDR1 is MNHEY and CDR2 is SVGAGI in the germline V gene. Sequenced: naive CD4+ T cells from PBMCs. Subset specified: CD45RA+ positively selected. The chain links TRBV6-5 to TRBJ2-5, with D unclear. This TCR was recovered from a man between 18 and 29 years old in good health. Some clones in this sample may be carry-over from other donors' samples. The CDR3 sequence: CASSMTVQETQYF. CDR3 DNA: TGTGCCAGCAGTATGACCGTCCAAGAGACCCAGTACTTC.